This T cell receptor (beta chain) stems from a study of blood T cells in healthy people across ages (dated by TCRdb to about 2015). In the study overall: In model experiments, template switching captured about one uniquely barcoded TCR beta cDNA molecule for every two T cells. Using deep sequencing normalized with unique cDNA molecular identifiers, the study measured how TCR beta repertoire diversity changes with age. Donors were grouped into four age groups: young (average approximately 15 years), middle-aged (around 39), aged (about 60) and long-lived (around 82). To avoid experimental bias, donors of different ages were distributed randomly across sequencing lanes. For two donors (one aged 18 to 30 and one aged 80 or older), the study analyzed two additional independent replicas of 1 million unique cDNA reads from the same blood draw. Results and caveats for the whole study, not just this receptor: The long-lived group showed more naive CD4+ T cells, fewer expanded clones and increased TCR diversity than the aged group, suggesting age selection. Bulk unsorted PBMC profiling prevented conclusive comparison of naive and antigen-experienced compartments. Estimates of total diversity from one million sequenced T cells were regarded as lower bounds and underestimates. There was a strong correlation between observed TCR beta diversity and the percentage of naive T cells measured by flow cytometry. Because donor CMV infection status was unknown, age-related changes in expanded clonotypes were potentially confounded. As age increased, observed TCR beta diversity per million T cells dropped in a roughly linear way, and a significant reduction was already evident by age 40.

The donors were some 36 Caucasian individuals from Russia, aged roughly 6 to 100 years, who were systemically healthy. About 10 milliliters of peripheral blood were collected from each donor into EDTA-treated Vacutainer tubes. PBMCs were isolated by Ficoll-Paque density-gradient centrifugation, with at least 6 million obtained per sample. Trizol reagent was used to extract total RNA from the PBMCs, yielding at least 6 micrograms per sample. Naive CD45RAhigh/CD27high T cell percentages were measured by flow cytometry on a PBMC aliquot from every donor. This clonotype was counted only a few times. Its antigen remains unidentified. Qualities for individual bases were not recorded, and no much larger clone is one base off. V is reduced by 6 bases and J by 2 bases, leaving a spacing of 17 bases between them. CDR1 and CDR2, looked up from the germline V gene, are KGHSH and LQKENI. Inclusive of the bounding cysteine and phenylalanine, the CDR3 is 15 residues long. Only the CDR3 DNA is retained, 45 bases long and in frame from the first base.

The method was 5' RACE. Sequencer: Illumina HiSeq 2500. A second PCR of about 6 to 11 cycles was performed with a sample-barcoded 5' primer and a J-beta primer mix. Each TCR beta cDNA molecule received a unique molecular identifier from a template-switch 5' adaptor carrying 12 random nucleotides. At least 2.5 million CDR3-containing paired-end reads were obtained from each sample. First-strand cDNA was synthesized from all RNA with the Mint cDNA synthesis kit, primed by a TRBC-specific oligonucleotide. After uracil-DNA glycosylase treatment, a first 18-cycle PCR used universal primers M1SS and BC2_uni_R on all cDNA. The authors' analysis ran thus. For normalization, 1 million high-quality reads were randomly selected from each sample, with every read carrying a distinct molecular identifier. Reads sharing molecular identifiers were discarded rather than binned into consensus sequences. CDR3 identification, clonotype clustering and error correction used MiTCR with a Q25 quality threshold and the strictest error-elimination algorithm. A nonparametric unseen species model with Euler transformation was used to estimate lower-bound total TCR beta diversity. TCRdb applied fastp at Q25 and MiXCR to the public reads, then kept only in-frame beta chains. CDR3 protein sequences are deduplicated, and each keeps its most common genes and DNA. The V and J calls come from TCRdb's annotation, not from the publication. This sample comprises fewer than 2,000,000 distinct CDR3 sequences, about 31% of them detected only once. The ten largest clones represent roughly 10% of the sample.

The V gene is TRBV18 and the J gene is TRBJ2-7, with a weak D call of TRBD1 (6 bases match). The sequencing input was blood. The receptor comes from a woman aged 25-40 years in good health. The DNA sequence reads TGTGCCAGCTCCCCGGGGCAGGGGTGGACCTACGAGCAGTACTTC. Its translation reads: CASSPGQGWTYEQYF.